Described below is a single TCR beta chain sequence and its context. Only a few counts were recorded for this clonotype. Its antigen is still unknown. Base qualities are not recorded, but no much larger clone differs from it by a single base. These data originate in a study of blood T cells in healthy people across ages (dated by TCRdb to between 2015 and 2016). Context from the whole study: Template switching captured roughly one uniquely barcoded TCR beta cDNA molecule per two T cells in model experiments. To avoid experimental bias, donors of different ages were randomly spread across the sequencing lanes. Using deep sequencing normalized with unique cDNA molecular identifiers, the study measured how TCR beta repertoire diversity changes with age. For two donors (one aged 18 to 30 and one aged 80 or older), the study analyzed two additional independent replicas of 1 million unique cDNA reads from the same blood draw. The donors were split into four age groups: young (average about 15 years), middle-aged (about 40), aged (roughly 60) and long-lived (roughly 86).

Summary of the overall study and its limitations: Observed TCR beta diversity per million T cells fell roughly linearly with age, and a significant reduction was already apparent by age around 36. Compared with the aged group, more naive CD4+ T cells, fewer expanded clones and increased TCR diversity were shown by the long-lived group, suggesting age selection. Estimates of total diversity from one million sequenced T cells were regarded as lower bounds and underestimates. Bulk unsorted PBMC profiling prevented conclusive comparison of naive and antigen-experienced compartments. There was a strong correlation between observed TCR beta diversity and the percentage of naive T cells measured by flow cytometry. The CMV infection status of donors was not known, potentially confounding age-related changes in expanded clonotypes.

Systemically healthy Caucasian individuals from Russia, 39 in total and aged about 6 to 95 years, were included as donors. Each donor gave ten milliliters of peripheral blood, drawn into EDTA-treated Vacutainer tubes. Ficoll-Paque density-gradient centrifugation was used to isolate PBMCs, with at least 6 million per sample. Total RNA was extracted from PBMCs with Trizol reagent, with at least 5 micrograms obtained per sample. Naive CD45RAhigh/CD27high T cell percentages were measured by flow cytometry on a PBMC aliquot from every donor. The method was 5' RACE. This sample was sequenced with an Illumina HiSeq 2500. A second PCR of roughly 7 to 12 cycles was run with a J-beta primer mix and a sample-barcoded 5' primer. Each TCR beta cDNA molecule received a unique molecular identifier from a template-switch 5' adaptor carrying 12 random nucleotides. Each sample yielded at least 2.5 million CDR3-containing paired-end reads. First-strand cDNA synthesis was performed from all RNA using the Mint cDNA synthesis kit, with priming by a TRBC-specific oligonucleotide. After uracil-DNA glycosylase treatment, a first 18-cycle PCR used universal primers M1SS and BC2_uni_R on all cDNA. The paper's data handling went like this. Each sample was normalized by randomly selecting 1 million high-quality reads, each carrying a distinct molecular identifier. Reads sharing molecular identifiers were discarded rather than binned into consensus sequences. MiTCR, run with a Q25 quality threshold and the strictest error-elimination algorithm, handled CDR3 identification, clonotype clustering and error correction. A nonparametric unseen species model using Euler transformation provided a lower-bound estimate of total TCR beta diversity. TCRdb trimmed the raw reads at Q25, called clones with MiXCR and kept productive beta chains. One record per CDR3 amino acid sequence lists the most common genes and DNA. These V and J calls derive from TCRdb rather than the authors' analysis. A total of 1.5 million to 2 million distinct CDR3 sequences appear in this sample, around 48% of them only once. The ten top clones hold approximately 2.1% of the sample.

At the junction V is shortened by 5 bases and J by 4 bases, with 9 bases in between. The cysteine opens and the phenylalanine closes a CDR3 of 12 amino acids. This entry keeps only the CDR3 DNA: 36 bases, framed from base 1. As encoded in the germline V gene (reference sequence), CDR1 is DFQATT while CDR2 is SNEGSKA. The sample was blood. The sequence derives from a middle-aged woman in good health. The chain links TRBV20-1 with TRBJ2-1; the D gene lacks a confident call. Here the CDR3 is given as CSAFLPYNEQFF. The sequenced DNA is TGCAGTGCTTTCCTACCTTACAATGAGCAGTTCTTC.